The 32 T cell receptor beta chains below come from one sample, sequenced in a study of CD8+ T cells in alopecia areata. Extracted from the samples, RNA was reverse transcribed into cDNA to serve as the sequencing template. TCRdb keeps only in-frame clones here, not all; method: immunoSEQ multiplex PCR. Seen here are 150,000 to 200,000 clones, 59% observed once, and the top ten hold approximately 15%. The specimen was CD4+ T cells sorted from blood, collected at week 0. The receptor set was obtained from a human donor with alopecia areata.

This clone has a handful of counts. The rearrangement joins TRBV19 to TRBJ2-3; possibly TRBD1 or TRBD2 for D (5 bases each). This CDR3 has 14 residues. V was pared by 6 bases and J by 1 base, with 11 bases between. Germline CDR1 reads LNHDA; CDR2 reads SQIVND (reference sequence). DNA for the CDR3: TGTGCCAGTAGGAGGGGTGGCGGCACAGATACGCAGTATTTT. Residues: CASRRGGGTDTQYF.

The CDR3 DNA is TGTGCCAGCAGTGGGGGGGACAGGGACGGTGTAGCTTTCTTT. Its protein product is CASSGGDRDGVAFF. V gene TRBV25-1 combines with J gene TRBJ1-1, with TRBD1 matching 9 bases. The CDR3 has 14 amino acids. The V and J ends lost 4 bases and 10 bases, in that order; junction bases with no gene match: 10. Germline V gene data show CDR1 as MGHDK and CDR2 as SYGVNS.

The gene calls are TRBV7-9 and TRBJ2-5; D possibly matches TRBD1 or TRBD2 (5 bases each). There are 15 residues in the CDR3. The V and J ends lost 0 bases and 1 base respectively, with 9 bases between them. Germline V CDR1 and CDR2: SEHNR, FQNEAQ (reference sequence). DNA of the CDR3: TGTGCCAGCAGCTTAGCGAGGGGCAGCCAAGAGACCCAGTACTTC. It specifies CASSLARGSQETQYF. The whole variable domain, remainder taken from reference TRBV7-9 and TRBJ2-5, is DTGVSQNPRHKITKRGQNVTFRCDPISEHNRLYWYRQTLGQGPEFLTYFQNEAQLEKSRLLSDRFSAERPKGSFSTLEIQRTEQGDSAMYLCASSLARGSQETQYFGPGTRLLVL.

This sequence joins TRBV14 and TRBJ2-1, with no clear D. The length of the CDR3 is 12 residues. V was trimmed by 0 bases and J by 13 bases, leaving 10 bases between them. Germline V lookup: CDR1 SGHDN, CDR2 FVKESK. The CDR3 region is CASSQEVGAQFF. CDR3 DNA sequence: TGTGCCAGCAGCCAAGAAGTCGGTGCCCAGTTCTTC.

This clone has only one observation. The V and J genes are TRBV1 and TRBJ2-7. TRBV1 is reported as a pseudogene. CDR3 length: 14 amino acids. The CDR3 coding sequence is TGCACCAGCAGCCCAATACTCCCTCTGGGCGAGCAGTACTTC. The encoded protein is CTSSPILPLGEQYF.

The rearrangement uses TRBV7-9 and TRBJ1-2, with D possibly TRBD1 on 5 matching bases. Germline V gene data show CDR1 as SEHNR and CDR2 as FQNEAQ (reference sequence). The CDR3 runs to 14 residues. Trimming pared 5 bases from V and 12 bases from J, leaving 22 bases between. CDR3 protein: CASSQIGGTSLDTF. CDR3 nucleotide sequence: TGTGCCAGCAGCCAAATTGGAGGGACTTCACTCGACACCTTC.

The sample holds a few counts of this clone. J is TRBJ2-5 and V is TRBV9, with TRBD2 identical over 12 bases. The J segment lost 5 bases and the V segment lost 3 bases, leaving 5 bases of the junction unmatched. This CDR3 is 15 amino acids long. Germline V gene lookup returns CDR1 SGDLS and CDR2 YYNGEE. Here the CDR3 DNA reads TGTGCCAGCAGCGCTAGCGGGGGGGCGGATGAGACCCAGTACTTC. The encoded protein is CASSASGGADETQYF.

The V call is TRBV5-4, the J call TRBJ1-6; D call uncertain. V was trimmed by 1 base and J by 8 bases, leaving 10 bases between them. From germline, CDR1 is SGHNT and CDR2 YYREEE (reference sequence). The CDR3 is made up of 14 amino acids. The chain's CDR3 is CASSLRVVDSPLHF. CDR3 bases: TGTGCCAGCAGCTTGCGGGTAGTCGATTCACCCCTCCACTTT. The complete variable domain, with remaining parts taken from reference TRBV5-4 and TRBJ1-6, reads ETGVTQSPTHLIKTRGQQVTLRCSSQSGHNTVSWYQQALGQGPQFIFQYYREEENGRGNFPPRFSGLQFPNYSSELNVNALELDDSALYLCASSLRVVDSPLHFGNGTRLTVT.

The chain links TRBV6-5 to TRBJ2-1; TRBD2 matches at 11 bases. The CDR3 covers 15 residues. The J segment lost 9 bases and the V segment lost 2 bases, leaving 6 bases of the junction unmatched. CDR1 is MNHEY, CDR2 SVGAGI, per germline. In DNA, the CDR3 is TGTGCCAGCAGTTACCGGCTAGCGGGGGGTCTTGAGCAGTTCTTC. Protein product: CASSYRLAGGLEQFF.

V usage is TRBV4-2 and J usage is TRBJ1-4; D might be TRBD1 (5 bases). The germline CDR1 and CDR2 sequences are LGHNA and YNFKEQ. The CDR3 is 13 amino acids. The V end lost 0 bases, the J end lost 7 bases, and 6 bases lay between the germline ends. CDR3 protein: CASSQERGEKLFF. The DNA for the CDR3 is TGTGCCAGCAGCCAAGAGAGGGGTGAAAAACTGTTTTTT.

V is TRBV29-1 and J is TRBJ2-5, with D unclear. The V gene lost 2 bases and the J gene lost 5 bases, with 6 bases spanning the gap. Germline loops: CDR1 SQVTM, CDR2 ANQGSEA. This CDR3 has 11 residues. This CDR3 reads CSVEKTETQYF. As DNA, the CDR3 is TGCAGCGTTGAAAAGACGGAGACCCAGTACTTC.

A few counts support this clone. The genes are TRBV7-9 and TRBJ1-1; D ambiguous. V shed 4 bases and J shed 1 base, with 16 bases lying between them. CDR3 length: 16 amino acids. The V gene's germline CDR1 is SEHNR and CDR2 FQNEAQ (reference sequence). The CDR3 loop reads CASSSPALGENTEAFF. Written as DNA, the CDR3 is TGTGCCAGCAGCTCCCCCGCGTTGGGCGAGAACACTGAAGCTTTCTTT.

This chain links TRBV29-1 with TRBJ2-1, with TRBD2 identical over 9 bases. The germline gives CDR1 SQVTM, CDR2 ANQGSEA. The CDR3 spans 14 residues. The J segment lost 0 bases and the V segment lost 7 bases, leaving 4 bases of the junction unmatched. The DNA for the CDR3 is TGCAGCGCGGCGGGGGGGAGCTCCTACAATGAGCAGTTCTTC. Protein sequence: CSAAGGSSYNEQFF.

The CDR3 nucleotides read TGTGCCTGGAGATCACGGGCAGTAACCTACAATGAGCAGTTCTTC. It encodes CAWRSRAVTYNEQFF. The J gene is TRBJ2-1, the V gene TRBV30; D gene unclear. Germline V gene lookup returns CDR1 GTSNPN and CDR2 SVGIG (reference sequence). The CDR3 totals 15 residues. Trimming took off 3 bases at V and 2 bases at J, with 14 bases between the two ends.

The chain has TRBV15 and TRBJ2-7; D not certain. The V gene's germline CDR1 is LNHNV and CDR2 YYDKDF (reference sequence). This CDR3 spans 14 amino acids. Trimming stripped 5 bases from V and 4 bases from J, with 15 bases between. CDR3 nucleotides: TGTGCCACCAGCGGGATACCTTCTGGGTACGAGCAGTACTTC. The encoded protein is CATSGIPSGYEQYF. The variable domain in full, with the rest retrieved from reference TRBV15 and TRBJ2-7, is DAMVIQNPRYQVTQFGKPVTLSCSQTLNHNVMYWYQQKSSQAPKLLFHYYDKDFNNEADTPDNFQSRRPNTSFCFLDIRSPGLGDTAMYLCATSGIPSGYEQYFGPGTRLTVT.

The chain carries TRBV30 and TRBJ1-6, with D possibly matching TRBD1 (6 bases). The V gene lost 3 bases and the J gene lost 11 bases, with 20 bases spanning the gap. Germline CDR1 and CDR2: GTSNPN and SVGIG (reference sequence). This CDR3 contains 15 residues. The CDR3 sequence: CAWSQPGGRSAPLHF. The CDR3 DNA is TGTGCCTGGAGCCAACCGGGGGGCAGGAGTGCACCCCTCCACTTT. The entire variable domain, with the rest obtained from reference TRBV30 and TRBJ1-6, is as follows: SQTIHQWPATLVQPVGSPLSLECTVEGTSNPNLYWYRQAAGRGLQLLFYSVGIGQISSEVPQNLSASRPQDRQFILSSKKLLLSDSGFYLCAWSQPGGRSAPLHFGNGTRLTVT.

A few counts support this clone. The J gene is TRBJ2-2, the V gene TRBV19; D gene ambiguous. CDR3 length: 15 residues. Germline CDR1 LNHDA, CDR2 SQIVND (reference sequence). With 3 bases removed from V and 5 bases from J, the gap between germline ends came to 13 bases. The CDR3 coding sequence is TGTGCCAGTAGTATCAAGCTCCTTAGGACCGGGGAGCTGTTTTTT. This encodes CASSIKLLRTGELFF.

This chain's CDR3 is CASSAPDRNTEAFF. DNA for the CDR3: TGCGCCAGCAGCGCGCCGGACAGGAACACTGAAGCTTTCTTT. This chain connects TRBV5-1 to TRBJ1-1, with D possibly being TRBD1 (6 bases). V was cut by 4 bases and J by 1 base, with 11 bases left in between. CDR3 length: 14 residues. The germline V gene encodes CDR1 SGHRS and CDR2 YFSETQ.

The chain has TRBV2 and TRBJ1-2, with D unresolved. V lost 6 bases, J lost 0 bases, and 11 bases lay in between. The CDR3 loop spans 14 amino acids. Germline CDR1 and CDR2: SNHLY and FYNNEI. Here the CDR3 DNA reads TGTGCCAGCAGGATCGACGGAGCTAACTATGGCTACACCTTC. Translating gives CASRIDGANYGYTF.

This clone has more than one count but fewer than ten. The genes are TRBV11-2 and TRBJ2-7; no firm D call. The CDR3 consists of 14 residues. Germline V gives CDR1 SGHAT, CDR2 FQNNGV. V was pared by 5 bases and J by 6 bases, with 17 bases between. CDR3 loop: CASSHPSGFREQYF. In nucleotides, the CDR3 is TGTGCCAGCAGCCACCCATCAGGTTTCCGCGAGCAGTACTTC.

The V call is TRBV30, the J call TRBJ1-1; D remains unclear. Trimming cost V 3 bases and J 11 bases, with 13 bases left between them. In germline, CDR1 is GTSNPN, CDR2 SVGIG (reference sequence). CDR3 length: 11 residues. DNA for the CDR3: TGTGCCTGGAGCCCGAACTTTAGTGCTTTCTTT. Protein: CAWSPNFSAFF.

The gene calls are TRBV21-1 and TRBJ2-2. TRBV21-1 is classified as a pseudogene. This CDR3 has 12 amino acids. The CDR3 coding sequence is TGTGCCAGCAGAGTGGACACCGGGGAGCTGTTTTTT. As protein: CASRVDTGELFF.

The rearrangement links TRBV7-2 to TRBJ1-5; tentative D call: TRBD1 (6 bases). CDR1 is SGHTA and CDR2 is FQGNSA in the germline V gene. Trimming left V 5 bases short and J 4 bases short, with 9 bases between. This CDR3 comprises 13 residues. The CDR3 bases are TGTGCCAGCAGCACCGGACAGAATCAGCCCCAGCATTTT. Amino acids: CASSTGQNQPQHF.

The J gene is TRBJ2-2, the V gene TRBV30, with D possibly TRBD1 on 6 matching bases. CDR1 is GTSNPN, CDR2 SVGIG, per germline (reference sequence). V was trimmed by 4 bases and J by 4 bases, leaving 13 bases between them. The CDR3 loop spans 14 amino acids. CDR3 bases: TGTGCCTGGATTGCGACAGGTCTCACCGGGGAGCTGTTTTTT. Translating it yields CAWIATGLTGELFF.

This clone has a count of ten or more. The chain has TRBV4-2 and TRBJ2-5, with unresolved D. Between the trimmed V and J ends, which lost 1 base and 0 bases, there was a span of 9 bases. Germline V lookup: CDR1 LGHNA, CDR2 YNFKEQ. This CDR3 spans 15 amino acids. The CDR3 sequence: CASSQVDTYQETQYF. In nucleotides, the CDR3 is TGTGCCAGCAGCCAAGTCGACACGTACCAAGAGACCCAGTACTTC.

The chain uses TRBV5-1 and TRBJ2-1, with a tentative D call TRBD1 (6 bases). CDR3 length: 12 residues. V lost 3 bases and J lost 8, with 9 bases in between. The germline CDR1 and CDR2 sequences are SGHRS and YFSETQ. The CDR3 loop is CASSWTDDEQFF. CDR3 in DNA: TGCGCCAGCAGCTGGACAGACGATGAGCAGTTCTTC.

The rearrangement uses TRBV15 and TRBJ2-1; the D is unclear. V lost 5 bases to trimming and J lost 10 bases, with 12 bases between them. CDR3 length: 12 residues. The germline CDR1 and CDR2 sequences are LNHNV and YYDKDF (reference sequence). The DNA of the CDR3 is TGTGCCACCAGCCTACAATCGGGCGAGCAGTTCTTC. It translates to CATSLQSGEQFF.

The chain recombines TRBV29-1 with TRBJ1-6, with no clear D. The CDR3 covers 13 residues. V lost 3 bases and J lost 9, with 12 bases in between. Germline V gene data show CDR1 as SQVTM and CDR2 as ANQGSEA. CDR3 region: CSVEVGNGSPLHF. The CDR3 DNA follows: TGCAGCGTTGAGGTGGGCAATGGTTCACCCCTCCACTTT.

This chain joins TRBV2 and TRBJ2-4; the D call may be TRBD1 or TRBD2 (5 bases each). This CDR3 contains 16 residues. V was pared by 10 bases and J by 0 bases, with 19 bases between. Per the germline V gene, CDR1 is SNHLY and CDR2 is FYNNEI. CDR3 bases: TGTGCCACCGGAGGAAGGGGTCCTTTAGCCAAAAACATTCAGTACTTC. Its translation is CATGGRGPLAKNIQYF.

As for this clone: The same CDR3 also results from other DNA sequences found in this sample. The gene calls are TRBV29-1 and TRBJ2-5, with D unclear. CDR3 size: 12 residues. The germline V and J ends were trimmed by 3 bases and 2 bases, with 7 bases remaining between them. From germline, CDR1 is SQVTM and CDR2 ANQGSEA. CDR3 protein: CSVDRQQETQYF. CDR3 nucleotide sequence: TGCAGCGTTGATAGGCAGCAAGAGACCCAGTACTTC.

In its sample, this clone was seen a few times. The chain has TRBV30 and TRBJ1-1, with D maybe TRBD1 (6 bases). In germline, CDR1 is GTSNPN, CDR2 SVGIG (reference sequence). V lost 3 bases, J lost 1 base, and 9 bases lay in between. The CDR3 contains 13 residues. CDR3 DNA sequence: TGTGCCTGGAGGAAGACAGGGAACACTGAAGCTTTCTTT. Translating gives CAWRKTGNTEAFF.

The chain carries TRBV10-3 and TRBJ2-7; D call uncertain. Germline V CDR1 and CDR2: ENHRY, SYGVKD. V gave up 7 bases and J gave up 6 bases, with 10 bases separating them. The CDR3 loop spans 11 amino acids. CDR3 residues: CAIMGDFEQYF. The CDR3 DNA reads as TGTGCCATCATGGGCGATTTCGAGCAGTACTTC.